The source of this T cell receptor beta chain is a study of metastatic and nonmetastatic thyroid tumors. About the research overall: Repertoire comparison spanned blood and tumor or nodule tissue of malignant and benign thyroid patients.

Every patient underwent thyroid surgery untreated. Study conclusions and caveats: Reportedly, malignant thyroid tumors had significantly higher TCR beta diversity than benign nodules, in blood and tumor.

Authors' processing steps: Variation in CDR3 across clinicopathological groups served as the basis for constructing a distant-metastasis classifier in papillary thyroid cancer. MiXCR re-clonotyped the PCR reads for TCRdb. The V and J calls come from TCRdb's annotation, not from the publication. Of 30,000 to 35,000 clones listed, approximately 30% are singletons. As for this clone: Its antigen remains unknown.

The junction had 3 bases not matched to a gene; V was cut back by 3 bases and J by 0 bases. Per the germline V gene, CDR1 is SGHAT and CDR2 is FQNNGV. This CDR3 is built from 17 residues. The sample comprised blood. The chain combines TRBV11-2 with TRBJ2-1, with TRBD2 identical over 12 bases. This receptor was taken from a female donor with papillary thyroid cancer or a benign thyroid nodule (not recorded which). Some clones in this sample may be carry-over from other donors' samples. CDR3 nucleotides: TGTGCCAGCAGCTTTTCTAGCGGGAGGGGCTCCTACAATGAGCAGTTCTTC. This encodes CASSFSSGRGSYNEQFF.